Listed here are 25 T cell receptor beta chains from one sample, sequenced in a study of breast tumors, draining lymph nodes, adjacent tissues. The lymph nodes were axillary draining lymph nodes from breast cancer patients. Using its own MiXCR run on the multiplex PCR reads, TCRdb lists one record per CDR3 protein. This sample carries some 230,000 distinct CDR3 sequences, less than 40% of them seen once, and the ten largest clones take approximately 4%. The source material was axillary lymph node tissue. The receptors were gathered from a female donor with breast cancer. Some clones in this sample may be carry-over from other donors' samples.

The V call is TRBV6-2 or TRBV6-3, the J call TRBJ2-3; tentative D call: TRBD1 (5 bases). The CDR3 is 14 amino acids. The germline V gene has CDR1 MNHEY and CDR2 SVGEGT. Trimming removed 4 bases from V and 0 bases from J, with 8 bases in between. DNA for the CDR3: TGTGCCAGCAGTTGGGGCGTGAGCACAGATACGCAGTATTTT. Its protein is CASSWGVSTDTQYF.

The CDR3 region is CASSFSGQKETQYF. The CDR3 DNA follows: TGTGCCAGCAGCTTTTCGGGACAGAAAGAGACCCAGTACTTC. The genes are TRBV7-9 and TRBJ2-5; 7 bases map to TRBD1. V dropped 3 bases and J dropped 3; count of bases not matched to a gene: 4. Per germline, CDR1 SEHNR and CDR2 FQNEAQ (reference sequence). The CDR3 spans 14 residues.

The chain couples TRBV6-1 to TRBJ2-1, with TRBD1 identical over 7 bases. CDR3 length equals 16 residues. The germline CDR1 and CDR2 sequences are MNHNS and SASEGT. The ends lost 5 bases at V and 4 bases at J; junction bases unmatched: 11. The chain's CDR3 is CASSPTSKGAYNEQFF. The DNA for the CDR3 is TGTGCCAGCAGTCCCACATCGAAGGGGGCTTACAATGAGCAGTTCTTC.

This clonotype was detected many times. The CDR3 protein is CASRSLVIDEQFF. For the CDR3, the DNA is TGTGCCAGCAGGTCACTAGTGATCGATGAGCAGTTCTTC. V gene TRBV7-2 combines with J gene TRBJ2-1; possibly TRBD2 for D (5 bases). CDR1 and CDR2 from the germline V gene are SGHTA and FQGNSA. Trimming removed 6 bases from V and 8 bases from J, with 14 bases in between. The CDR3 contains 13 residues.

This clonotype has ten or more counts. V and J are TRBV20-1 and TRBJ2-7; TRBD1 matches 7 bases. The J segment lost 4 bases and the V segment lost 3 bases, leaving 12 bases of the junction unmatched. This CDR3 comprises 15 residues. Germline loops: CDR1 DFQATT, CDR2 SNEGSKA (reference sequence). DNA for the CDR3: TGCAGTGCTAGGGGTCCGGGACAGCCTTTTTACGAGCAGTACTTC. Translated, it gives CSARGPGQPFYEQYF.

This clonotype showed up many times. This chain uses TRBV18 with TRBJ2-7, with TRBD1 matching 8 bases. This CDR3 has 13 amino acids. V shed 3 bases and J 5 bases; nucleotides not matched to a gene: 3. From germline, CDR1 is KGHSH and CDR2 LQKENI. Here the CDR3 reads CASSPGQGDEQYF. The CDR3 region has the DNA TGTGCCAGCTCACCCGGACAGGGTGACGAGCAGTACTTC.

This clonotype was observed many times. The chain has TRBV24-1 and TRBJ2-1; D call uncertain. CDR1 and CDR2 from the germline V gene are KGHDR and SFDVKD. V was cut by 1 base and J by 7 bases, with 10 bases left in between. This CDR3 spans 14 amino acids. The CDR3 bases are TGTGCCACCAGTGATTTTAAGGTAGGGAATGAGCAGTTCTTC. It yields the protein CATSDFKVGNEQFF.

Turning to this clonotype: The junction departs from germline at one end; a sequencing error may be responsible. The DNA for the CDR3 is TGCGGTGCTAGCTCTACCGGAGGGGCATCTAGAAACACCATATATTTT. Encoded protein: CGASSTGGASRNTIYF. V gene TRBV20-1 combines with J gene TRBJ1-3; possible D gene TRBD1, 5 bases. CDR3 length: 16 amino acids. The germline CDR1 and CDR2 sequences are DFQATT and SNEGSKA (reference sequence).

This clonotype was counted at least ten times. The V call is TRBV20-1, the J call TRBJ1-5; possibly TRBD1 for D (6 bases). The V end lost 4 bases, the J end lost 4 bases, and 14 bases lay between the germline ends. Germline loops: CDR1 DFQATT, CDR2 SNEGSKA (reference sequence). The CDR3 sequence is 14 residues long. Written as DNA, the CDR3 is TGCAGTGCTACGCACCAGGGGACGAATCAGCCCCAGCATTTT. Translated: CSATHQGTNQPQHF.

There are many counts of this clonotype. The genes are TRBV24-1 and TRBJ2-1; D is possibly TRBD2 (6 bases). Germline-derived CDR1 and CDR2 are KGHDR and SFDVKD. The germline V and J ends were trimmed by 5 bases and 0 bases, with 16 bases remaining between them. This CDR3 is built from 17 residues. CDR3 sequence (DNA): TGTGCCACCAGTGTCGCGGGGCTCCCCAGCTCCTACAATGAGCAGTTCTTC. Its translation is CATSVAGLPSSYNEQFF.

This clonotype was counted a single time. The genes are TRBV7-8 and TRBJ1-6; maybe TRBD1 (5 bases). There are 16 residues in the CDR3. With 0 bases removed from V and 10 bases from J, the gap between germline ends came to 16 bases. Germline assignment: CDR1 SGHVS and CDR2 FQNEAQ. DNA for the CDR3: TGTGCCAGCAGCTTAGCGATGGGGGGTTTAGGCTCACCCCTCCACTTT. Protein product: CASSLAMGGLGSPLHF.

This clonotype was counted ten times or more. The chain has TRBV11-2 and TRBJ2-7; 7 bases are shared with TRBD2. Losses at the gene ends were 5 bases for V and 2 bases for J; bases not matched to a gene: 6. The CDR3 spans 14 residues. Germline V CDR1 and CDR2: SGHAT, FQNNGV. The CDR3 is CASSTERGAYEQYF. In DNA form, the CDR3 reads TGTGCCAGCAGCACAGAGCGGGGAGCCTACGAGCAGTACTTC.

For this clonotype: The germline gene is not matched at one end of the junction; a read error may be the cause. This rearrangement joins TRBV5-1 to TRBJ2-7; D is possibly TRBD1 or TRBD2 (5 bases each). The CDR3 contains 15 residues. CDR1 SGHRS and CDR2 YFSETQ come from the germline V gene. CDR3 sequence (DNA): TGTGCCAGCAGTTTGGGGGTGGGGCAGAACGCCGAGCAGTACTTC. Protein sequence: CASSLGVGQNAEQYF.

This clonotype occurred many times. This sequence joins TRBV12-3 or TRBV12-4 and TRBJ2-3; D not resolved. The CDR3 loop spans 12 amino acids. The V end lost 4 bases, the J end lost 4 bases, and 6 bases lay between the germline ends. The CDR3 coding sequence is TGTGCCAGCAGTTATGGCCCAGATACGCAGTATTTT. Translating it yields CASSYGPDTQYF.

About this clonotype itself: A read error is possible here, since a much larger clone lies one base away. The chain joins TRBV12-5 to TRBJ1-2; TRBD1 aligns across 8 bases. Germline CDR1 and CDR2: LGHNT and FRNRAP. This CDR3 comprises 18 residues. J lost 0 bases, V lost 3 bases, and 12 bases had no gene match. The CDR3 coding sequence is TGTGCTAGTGGTTTCGTGAGGACAGGGCCTCCCCCTAACTATGGCTACACCTTC. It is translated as CASGFVRTGPPPNYGYTF.

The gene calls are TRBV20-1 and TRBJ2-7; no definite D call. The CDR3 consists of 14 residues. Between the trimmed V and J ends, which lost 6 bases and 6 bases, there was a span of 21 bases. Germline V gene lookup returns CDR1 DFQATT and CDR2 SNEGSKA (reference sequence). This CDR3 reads CSASSFRTELEQYF. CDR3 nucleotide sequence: TGCAGTGCCAGCAGTTTTCGAACTGAGCTCGAGCAGTACTTC.

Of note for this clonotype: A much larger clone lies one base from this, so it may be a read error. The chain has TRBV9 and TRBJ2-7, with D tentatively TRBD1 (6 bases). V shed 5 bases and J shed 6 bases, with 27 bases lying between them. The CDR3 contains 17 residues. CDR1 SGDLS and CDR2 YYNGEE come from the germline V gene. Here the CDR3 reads CASRHSEQDRQGSEQYF. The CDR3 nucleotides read TGTGCCAGCAGACATTCTGAACAGGACCGCCAGGGGTCCGAGCAGTACTTC.

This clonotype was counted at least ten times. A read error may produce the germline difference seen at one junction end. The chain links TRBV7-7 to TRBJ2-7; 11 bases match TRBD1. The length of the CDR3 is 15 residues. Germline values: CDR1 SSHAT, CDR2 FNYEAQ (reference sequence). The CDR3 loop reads CASSTGTGGSYEQYF. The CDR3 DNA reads TGTGCTAGCAGCACAGGGACAGGGGGGTCCTACGAGCAGTACTTC.

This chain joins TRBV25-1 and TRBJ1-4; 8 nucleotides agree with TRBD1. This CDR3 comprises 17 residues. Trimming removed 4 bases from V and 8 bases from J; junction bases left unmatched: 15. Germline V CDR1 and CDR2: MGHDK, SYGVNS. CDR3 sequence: CASSARDSGGKREKLFF. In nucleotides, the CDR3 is TGTGCCAGCAGTGCTAGAGACTCAGGGGGCAAGAGAGAAAAACTGTTTTTT.

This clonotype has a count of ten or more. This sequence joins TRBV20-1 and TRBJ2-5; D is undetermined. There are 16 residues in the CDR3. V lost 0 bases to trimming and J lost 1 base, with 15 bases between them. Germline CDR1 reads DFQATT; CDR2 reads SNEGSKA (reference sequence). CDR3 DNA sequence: TGCAGTGCTAGAGATCCGGGCGGTAATTCCCAAGAGACCCAGTACTTC. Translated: CSARDPGGNSQETQYF.

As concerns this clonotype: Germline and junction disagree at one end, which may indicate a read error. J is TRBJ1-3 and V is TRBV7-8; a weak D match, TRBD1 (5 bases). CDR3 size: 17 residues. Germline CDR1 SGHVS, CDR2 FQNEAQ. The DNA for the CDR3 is TGTGCCAGCAGCTCAGGGACTAGCGGGAACTCTGGAAACCCCATATATTTT. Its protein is CASSSGTSGNSGNPIYF.

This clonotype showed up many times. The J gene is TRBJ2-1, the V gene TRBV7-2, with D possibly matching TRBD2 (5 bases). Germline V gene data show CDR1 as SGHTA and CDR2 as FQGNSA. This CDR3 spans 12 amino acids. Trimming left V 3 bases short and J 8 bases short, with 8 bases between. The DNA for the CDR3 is TGTGCCAGCAGCTTCAATAGCGATGAGCAGTTCTTC. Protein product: CASSFNSDEQFF.

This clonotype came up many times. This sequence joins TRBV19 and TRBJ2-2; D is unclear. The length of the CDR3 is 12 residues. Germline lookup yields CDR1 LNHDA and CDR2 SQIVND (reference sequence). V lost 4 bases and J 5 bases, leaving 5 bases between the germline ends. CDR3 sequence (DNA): TGTGCCAGTAGTAAGATGACCGGGGAGCTGTTTTTT. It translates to CASSKMTGELFF.

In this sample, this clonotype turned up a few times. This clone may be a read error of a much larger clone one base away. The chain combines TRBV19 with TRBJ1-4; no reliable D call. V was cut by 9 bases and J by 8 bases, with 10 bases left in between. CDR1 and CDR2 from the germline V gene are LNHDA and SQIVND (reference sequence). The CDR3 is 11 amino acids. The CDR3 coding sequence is TGTGCCAGCCTTTGGAGGGAAAAACTGTTTTTT. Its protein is CASLWREKLFF.

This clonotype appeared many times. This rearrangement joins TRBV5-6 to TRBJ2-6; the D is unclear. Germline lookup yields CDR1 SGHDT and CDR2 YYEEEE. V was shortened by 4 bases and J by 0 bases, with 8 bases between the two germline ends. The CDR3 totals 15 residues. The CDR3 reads CASSMGSSGANVLTF. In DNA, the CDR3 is TGTGCCAGCAGCATGGGTAGCTCTGGGGCCAACGTCCTGACTTTC.